This TCR beta chain emerged from a study of shared clonotypes between healthy human individuals. Study-wide findings and caveats: Lower generation probabilities were found for non-shared clonotypes than for those shared by all four donors. Between several donors, naive CD4 clonotypes were shared at a level of around 5.2%.

A 200 ng quantity of DNA, 32,000 or so T cell genomes, went into the sorted-subset replicate PCRs. Sequencing was performed with immunoSEQ multiplex PCR; in TCRdb, only in-frame clones are kept and a portion is missing. In the table there are over 2 million clones, 85% to 95% of which are singletons. There are 17 residues in the CDR3. Trimming at V came to 2 bases and at J to 5 bases, leaving 15 bases not matched to a gene. From germline, CDR1 is GTSNPN and CDR2 SVGIG (reference sequence). The sample holds a few counts of this clone. Antigen specificity is unknown. This clonotype was obtained from a man in his late teens or twenties in good health. The chain combines TRBV30 with TRBJ2-5, with TRBD1 identical over 9 bases. The material sequenced was naive CD4+ T cells sorted from blood. The subset: CD45RA+ positively selected. The CDR3 coding sequence is TGTGCCTGGAGTTCAGTAGAAAACAGGGGGCGAGCCGAGACCCAGTACTTC. Translation: CAWSSVENRGRAETQYF.